One sample yielded the 19 T cell receptor beta chains listed below, sequenced in a study of beta chain features in type 1 diabetes. The investigators reverse transcribed all of the isolated RNA, so they sequenced expressed TCRB transcripts. Sequencing used immunoSEQ multiplex PCR; TCRdb keeps in-frame clones, though not all of them. Here the sample spans under 400,000 clones, 10% to 15% being singletons. The sequencing sample was made of naive CD4+ T cells from blood. The receptors were gathered from a man aged 18 to 29 in good health.

The chain has TRBV6-5 and TRBJ2-5; TRBD2 aligns across 10 bases. With V trimmed by 8 bases and J by 5 bases, 8 bases remained unmatched. CDR1 is MNHEY and CDR2 is SVGAGI in the germline V gene. There are 14 residues in the CDR3. CDR3 DNA sequence: TGTGCCAGCCGGCCTAGCGGGAGTTTGGAGACCCAGTACTTC. It is translated as CASRPSGSLETQYF.

This chain links TRBV19 with TRBJ1-6; D unresolved. The V gene's germline CDR1 is LNHDA and CDR2 SQIVND (reference sequence). The CDR3 contains 12 residues. V lost 5 bases and J 10 bases, leaving 9 bases between the germline ends. DNA for the CDR3: TGTGCCAGTAGTTGGACTAGATCACCCCTCCACTTT. Translation gives CASSWTRSPLHF.

This clone was seen more than once but under ten times. V is TRBV7-8 and J is TRBJ1-2, with 8 bases lining up with TRBD1. Germline lookup yields CDR1 SGHVS and CDR2 FQNEAQ. This CDR3 has 17 residues. V dropped 4 bases and J dropped 4; count of bases not matched to a gene: 14. The CDR3 bases are TGTGCCAGCAGCTCCCAGGGTCAATTGACAGGGGTCTATGGCTACACCTTC. As protein: CASSSQGQLTGVYGYTF.

V gene TRBV6-5 combines with J gene TRBJ2-5; TRBD2 might be the D (6 bases). This CDR3 spans 15 amino acids. Germline CDR1 is MNHEY and CDR2 is SVGAGI. Trimming took 0 bases from V and 5 from J, leaving 13 bases between them. CDR3 nucleotide sequence: TGTGCCAGCAGTTACTCGGCAGGGAGGAGGGAGACCCAGTACTTC. It codes for CASSYSAGRRETQYF.

This clone was seen a few times. The rearrangement links TRBV7-3 to TRBJ1-1; TRBD1 might be the D (5 bases). The ends were cut back, 1 base at V and 0 bases at J, with 15 bases in the middle. CDR3 size: 17 residues. Germline CDR1 and CDR2: SGHTA and FQGTGA. The CDR3 bases are TGTGCCAGCAGCTTAAGTGATATGGCAGGGATGAACACTGAAGCTTTCTTT. Translated: CASSLSDMAGMNTEAFF. The variable domain in full, with the rest retrieved from reference TRBV7-3 and TRBJ1-1, is GAGVSQTPSNKVTEKGKYVELRCDPISGHTALYWYRQSLGQGPEFLIYFQGTGAADDSGLPNDRFFAVRPEGSVSTLKIQRTERGDSAVYLCASSLSDMAGMNTEAFFGQGTRLTVV.

In its sample, this clone was seen a few times. The CDR3 DNA sequence: TGTGCCAGCAGCTTTTCGACAGGCAAAAACATTCAGTACTTC. Its translation: CASSFSTGKNIQYF. V usage is TRBV7-9 and J usage is TRBJ2-4, with D possibly matching TRBD1 (6 bases). Trimming took off 3 bases at V and 3 bases at J, with 9 bases between the two ends. The germline gives CDR1 SEHNR, CDR2 FQNEAQ (reference sequence). The CDR3 extends over 14 amino acids.

The chain couples TRBV27 to TRBJ2-4; D might be TRBD2 (6 bases). This CDR3 has 17 amino acids. Germline assignment: CDR1 MNHEY and CDR2 SMNVEV (reference sequence). V lost 1 base and J 3 bases, leaving 16 bases between the germline ends. The CDR3 protein is CASSLLQSSSVKNIQYF. CDR3 bases: TGTGCCAGCAGTTTATTACAGTCTTCTAGCGTCAAAAACATTCAGTACTTC.

The CDR3 sequence is CASSPRSFLTYEQYF. For the CDR3, the DNA is TGTGCCAGCAGCCCCCGGTCCTTTTTAACCTACGAGCAGTACTTC. The chain couples TRBV7-9 to TRBJ2-7; D call uncertain. Per the germline V gene, CDR1 is SEHNR and CDR2 is FQNEAQ (reference sequence). The V gene lost 5 bases and the J gene lost 2 bases, with 16 bases spanning the gap. This CDR3 comprises 15 residues.

This clone was counted a few times. The rearrangement links TRBV29-1 to TRBJ2-7; a possible D gene is TRBD1 (6 bases). The length of the CDR3 is 15 residues. In germline, CDR1 is SQVTM, CDR2 ANQGSEA. V lost 2 bases and J 1 base, leaving 15 bases between the germline ends. DNA for the CDR3: TGCAGCGTTGAAAGTCCAGGGGCCTCTTCCTACGAGCAGTACTTC. Amino acids: CSVESPGASSYEQYF.

This clone was picked up a small number of times. Other DNA sequences in the sample encode the same CDR3. V and J are TRBV30 and TRBJ1-2; D not resolved. CDR3 length: 11 amino acids. Trimming pared 1 base from V and 7 bases from J, leaving 7 bases between. CDR1 is GTSNPN and CDR2 is SVGIG in the germline V gene (reference sequence). CDR3 amino acids: CAWSGGAGYTF. The CDR3 DNA reads as TGTGCCTGGAGTGGAGGAGCTGGCTACACCTTC. Based on the CDR3 plus reference TRBV30 and TRBJ1-2, the full variable domain is SQTIHQWPATLVQPVGSPLSLECTVEGTSNPNLYWYRQAAGRGLQLLFYSVGIGQISSEVPQNLSASRPQDRQFILSSKKLLLSDSGFYLCAWSGGAGYTFGSGTRLTVV.

V usage is TRBV5-1 and J usage is TRBJ1-1; D is possibly TRBD1 (6 bases). The CDR3 length is 14 residues. With 2 bases removed from V and 6 bases from J, the gap between germline ends came to 14 bases. Germline V gives CDR1 SGHRS, CDR2 YFSETQ. CDR3 in DNA: TGCGCCAGCAGCTTTGTTGGGGGCTCGGCTGAAGCTTTCTTT. This gives the protein CASSFVGGSAEAFF. The variable domain in full, with the rest retrieved from reference TRBV5-1 and TRBJ1-1, is KAGVTQTPRYLIKTRGQQVTLSCSPISGHRSVSWYQQTPGQGLQFLFEYFSETQRNKGNFPGRFSGRQFSNSRSEMNVSTLELGDSALYLCASSFVGGSAEAFFGQGTRLTVV.

The chain carries TRBV6-6 and TRBJ2-1, with D tentatively TRBD1 (5 bases). The germline V gene encodes CDR1 MNHNY and CDR2 SVGAGI (reference sequence). This CDR3 is built from 12 residues. With 5 bases removed from V and 10 bases from J, the gap between germline ends came to 12 bases. This CDR3 reads CASSRRETEQFF. The CDR3, as DNA: TGTGCCAGCAGTCGCAGGGAAACGGAGCAGTTCTTC.

This clone was seen only a few times. CDR3 in amino acids: CAWAGQWDQPQHF. The DNA for the CDR3 is TGTGCCTGGGCGGGACAGTGGGATCAGCCCCAGCATTTT. The V and J genes are TRBV30 and TRBJ1-5; 7 bases map to TRBD1. CDR3 length: 13 residues. With V trimmed by 5 bases and J by 5 bases, 6 bases remained unmatched. CDR1 and CDR2 from the germline V gene are GTSNPN and SVGIG (reference sequence).

This clone was observed a handful of times. The same CDR3 arises from other DNA sequences in this sample as well. The chain links TRBV18 to TRBJ2-7; D is undetermined. The germline V gene encodes CDR1 KGHSH and CDR2 LQKENI. The V and J ends lost 1 base and 0 bases respectively, with 7 bases between them. This CDR3 region has 14 residues. The CDR3 DNA reads TGTGCCAGCTCACCACGCGGCCACTCCTACGAGCAGTACTTC. Its translation: CASSPRGHSYEQYF.

Worth noting for this clone: Other DNA sequences of this sample code for an identical CDR3. This chain's CDR3 is CASSPGQGSYEQYF. The CDR3 DNA reads TGTGCCAGCTCACCCGGACAGGGTAGCTACGAGCAGTACTTC. The chain recombines TRBV18 with TRBJ2-7, with 8 bases lining up with TRBD1. J lost 3 bases, V lost 3 bases, and 4 bases had no gene match. CDR1 is KGHSH, CDR2 LQKENI, per germline. CDR3 size: 14 residues.

The chain employs TRBV25-1 and TRBJ2-7, with D possibly TRBD2 on 5 matching bases. The CDR3 extends over 13 amino acids. V shed 6 bases and J shed 9 bases, with 18 bases lying between them. In germline, CDR1 is MGHDK, CDR2 SYGVNS. The CDR3 nucleotides read TGTGCCAGCAGCCCGGGCCTCGTCGAGGGGCAGTACTTC. Its protein is CASSPGLVEGQYF.

Concerning this clone: The same CDR3 is also encoded by other DNA sequences in this sample. This rearrangement joins TRBV30 to TRBJ1-2; perhaps TRBD1 as D (6 bases). CDR3 length: 12 residues. Deletions cut 0 bases from V and 8 bases from J, with 10 bases between. Germline V gene data show CDR1 as GTSNPN and CDR2 as SVGIG (reference sequence). The CDR3 nucleotides are TGTGCCTGGAGTGTGGGGGGGGGCGGCTACACCTTC. This codes for CAWSVGGGGYTF.

The chain recombines TRBV5-4 with TRBJ1-2; tentative D call: TRBD1 (5 bases). The germline V and J ends were trimmed by 3 bases and 3 bases, with 15 bases remaining between them. This CDR3 has 15 amino acids. CDR1 and CDR2 from the germline V gene are SGHNT and YYREEE (reference sequence). The CDR3 is CASSWRDGSHYGYTF. The CDR3 DNA follows: TGTGCCAGCAGCTGGCGGGACGGTTCCCACTATGGCTACACCTTC.

The rearrangement uses TRBV4-3 and TRBJ2-6, with 10 bases matching TRBD2. J lost 0 bases, V lost 1 base, and 6 bases had no gene match. The CDR3 is made up of 19 amino acids. Germline CDR1 LGHNA, CDR2 YSLEER. DNA for the CDR3: TGCGCCAGCAGCCAAGCTAGACTAGCGGGCTTCTCTGGGGCCAACGTCCTGACTTTC. Its protein is CASSQARLAGFSGANVLTF.